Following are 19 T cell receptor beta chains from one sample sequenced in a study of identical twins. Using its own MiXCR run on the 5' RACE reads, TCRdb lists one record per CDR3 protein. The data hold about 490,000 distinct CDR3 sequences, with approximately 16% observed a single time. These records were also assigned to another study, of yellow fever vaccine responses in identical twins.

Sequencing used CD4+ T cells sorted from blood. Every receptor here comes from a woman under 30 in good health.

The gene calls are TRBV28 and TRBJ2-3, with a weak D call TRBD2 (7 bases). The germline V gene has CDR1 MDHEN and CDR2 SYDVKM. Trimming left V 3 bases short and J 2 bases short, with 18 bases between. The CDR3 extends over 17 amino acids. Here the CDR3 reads CASSLGGANRFTDTQYF. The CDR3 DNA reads TGTGCCAGCAGTTTGGGGGGGGCTAACCGATTCACAGATACGCAGTATTTT.

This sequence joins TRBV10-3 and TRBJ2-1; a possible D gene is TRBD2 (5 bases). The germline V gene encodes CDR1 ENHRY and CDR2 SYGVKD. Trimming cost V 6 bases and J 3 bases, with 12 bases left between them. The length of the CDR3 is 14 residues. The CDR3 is CAISSSIDYNEQFF. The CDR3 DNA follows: TGTGCCATCAGCTCTAGCATAGACTACAATGAGCAGTTCTTC.

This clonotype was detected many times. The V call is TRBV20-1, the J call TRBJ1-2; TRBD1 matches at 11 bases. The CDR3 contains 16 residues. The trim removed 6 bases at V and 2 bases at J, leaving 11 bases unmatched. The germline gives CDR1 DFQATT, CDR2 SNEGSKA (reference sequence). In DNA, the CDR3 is TGCAGTGCGAGCGGACAGGGGGCTATCGACAACTATGGCTACACCTTC. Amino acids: CSASGQGAIDNYGYTF.

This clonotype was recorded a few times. This CDR3 is CASSQTGQSTDTQYF. The CDR3 nucleotides read TGTGCCAGCAGCCAGACGGGACAGAGCACAGATACGCAGTATTTT. The rearrangement joins TRBV4-2 to TRBJ2-3; 7 nucleotides match TRBD1. V lost 3 bases, J lost 0 bases, and 3 bases stayed unmatched. The CDR3 sequence is 15 residues long. The germline V gene has CDR1 LGHNA and CDR2 YNFKEQ.

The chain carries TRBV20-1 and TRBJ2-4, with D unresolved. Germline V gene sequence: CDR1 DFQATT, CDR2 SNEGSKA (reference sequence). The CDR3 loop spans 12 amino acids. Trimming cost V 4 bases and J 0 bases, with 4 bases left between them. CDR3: CSAILAKNIQYF. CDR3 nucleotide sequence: TGCAGTGCTATTTTAGCCAAAAACATTCAGTACTTC.

CDR3 DNA: TGTGCCAGCAGCTTGAGGGGAGATCAGCCCCAGCATTTT. Protein product: CASSLRGDQPQHF. The rearrangement joins TRBV5-5 to TRBJ1-5, with a possible D match to TRBD1 (5 bases). The CDR3 length is 13 residues. V was pared by 1 base and J by 5 bases, with 7 bases between. Per germline, CDR1 SGHKS and CDR2 YYEKEE (reference sequence).

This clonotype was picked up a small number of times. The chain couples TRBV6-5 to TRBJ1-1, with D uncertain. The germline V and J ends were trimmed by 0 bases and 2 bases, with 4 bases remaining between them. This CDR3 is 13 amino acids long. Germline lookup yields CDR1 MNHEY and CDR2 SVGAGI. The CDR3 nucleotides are TGTGCCAGCAGTTACTCGAGTAACACTGAAGCTTTCTTT. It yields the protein CASSYSSNTEAFF.

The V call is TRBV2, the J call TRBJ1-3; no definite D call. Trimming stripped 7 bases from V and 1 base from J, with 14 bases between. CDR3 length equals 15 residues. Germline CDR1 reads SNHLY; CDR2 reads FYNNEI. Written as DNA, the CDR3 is TGTGCCAGCACCGAGGGAACCTCTTCTGGAAACACCATATATTTT. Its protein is CASTEGTSSGNTIYF.

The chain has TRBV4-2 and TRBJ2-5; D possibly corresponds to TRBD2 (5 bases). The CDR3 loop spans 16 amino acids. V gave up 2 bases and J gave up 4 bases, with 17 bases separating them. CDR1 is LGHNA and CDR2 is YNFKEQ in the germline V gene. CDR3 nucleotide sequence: TGTGCCAGCAGCCAATCTCTAGCCGGTTTAGGAGAGACCCAGTACTTC. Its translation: CASSQSLAGLGETQYF.

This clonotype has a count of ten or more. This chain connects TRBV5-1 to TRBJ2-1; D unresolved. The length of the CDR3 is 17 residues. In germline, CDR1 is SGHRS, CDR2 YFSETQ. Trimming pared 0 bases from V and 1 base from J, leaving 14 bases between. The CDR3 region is CASSLAHSPGSYNEQFF. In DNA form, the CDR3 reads TGCGCCAGCAGCTTGGCCCATTCTCCGGGTTCCTACAATGAGCAGTTCTTC.

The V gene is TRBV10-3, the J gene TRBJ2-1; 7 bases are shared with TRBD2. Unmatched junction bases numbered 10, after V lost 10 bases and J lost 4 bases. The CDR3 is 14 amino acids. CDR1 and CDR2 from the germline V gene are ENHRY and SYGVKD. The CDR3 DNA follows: TGTGCCACCACTACAAATAGCGGGTACAATGAGCAGTTCTTC. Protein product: CATTTNSGYNEQFF.

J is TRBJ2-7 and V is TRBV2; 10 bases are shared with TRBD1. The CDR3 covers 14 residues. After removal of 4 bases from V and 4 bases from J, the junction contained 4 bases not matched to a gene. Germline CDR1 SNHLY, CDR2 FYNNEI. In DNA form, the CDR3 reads TGTGCCAGCAGTGGGGGGACAGGGGATTACGAGCAGTACGTC. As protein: CASSGGTGDYEQYV.

CDR3 DNA: TGCGCCAGCAGGTCTGCTGGGGCCCCAGAGACCCAGTACTTC. This codes for CASRSAGAPETQYF. The gene calls are TRBV5-1 and TRBJ2-5; D is perhaps TRBD1 (5 bases). CDR3 length equals 14 residues. V was trimmed by 5 bases and J by 4 bases, leaving 15 bases between them. Per the germline V gene, CDR1 is SGHRS and CDR2 is YFSETQ.

The DNA of the CDR3 is TGTGCCAGCGCGGGGGGCATACAGCGGTCAAATGAGCAGTTCTTC. This translates into CASAGGIQRSNEQFF. V is TRBV7-2 and J is TRBJ2-1; 8 bases align to TRBD2. The CDR3 is made up of 15 amino acids. Germline CDR1 and CDR2: SGHTA and FQGNSA. With 8 bases clipped from V and 7 bases from J, the junction kept 13 bases outside the gene matches.

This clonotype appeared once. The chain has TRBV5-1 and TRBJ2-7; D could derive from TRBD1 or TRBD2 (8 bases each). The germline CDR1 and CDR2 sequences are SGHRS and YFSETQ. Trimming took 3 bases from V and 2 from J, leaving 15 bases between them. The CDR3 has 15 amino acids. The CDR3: CASSSGGTGAYEQYF. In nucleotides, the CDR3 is TGCGCCAGCAGCTCGGGGGGGACAGGAGCCTACGAGCAGTACTTC. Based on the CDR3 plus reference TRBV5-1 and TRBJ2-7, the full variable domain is KAGVTQTPRYLIKTRGQQVTLSCSPISGHRSVSWYQQTPGQGLQFLFEYFSETQRNKGNFPGRFSGRQFSNSRSEMNVSTLELGDSALYLCASSSGGTGAYEQYFGPGTRLTVT.

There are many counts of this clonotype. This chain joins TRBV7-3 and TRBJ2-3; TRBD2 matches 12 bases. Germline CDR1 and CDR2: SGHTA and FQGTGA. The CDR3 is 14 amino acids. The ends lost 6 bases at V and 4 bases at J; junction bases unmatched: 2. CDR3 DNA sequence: TGTGCCAGCAGACTAGCGGGAGGTTCAGATACGCAGTATTTT. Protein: CASRLAGGSDTQYF.

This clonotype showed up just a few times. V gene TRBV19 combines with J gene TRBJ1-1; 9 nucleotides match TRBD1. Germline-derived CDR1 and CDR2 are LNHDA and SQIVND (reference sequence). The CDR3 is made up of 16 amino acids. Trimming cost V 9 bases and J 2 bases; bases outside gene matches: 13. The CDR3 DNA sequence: TGTGCCAGCCCCCCCCCACCGGGACAGGGTAACACTGAAGCTTTCTTT. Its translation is CASPPPPGQGNTEAFF.

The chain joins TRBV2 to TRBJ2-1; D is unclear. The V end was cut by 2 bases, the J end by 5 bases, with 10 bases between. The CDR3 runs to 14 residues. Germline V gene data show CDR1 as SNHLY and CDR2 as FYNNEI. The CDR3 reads CASSEMWLDNEQFF. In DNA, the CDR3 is TGTGCCAGCAGTGAAATGTGGCTGGACAATGAGCAGTTCTTC.

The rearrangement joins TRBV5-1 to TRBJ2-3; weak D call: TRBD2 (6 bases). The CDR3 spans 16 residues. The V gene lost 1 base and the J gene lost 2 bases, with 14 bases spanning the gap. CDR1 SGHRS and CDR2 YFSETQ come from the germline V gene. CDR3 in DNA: TGCGCCAGCAGCTTGAGGTGGACTAAAACCACAGATACGCAGTATTTT. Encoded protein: CASSLRWTKTTDTQYF.